Listed below are T cell receptor beta chains from one sample, sequenced in a study of blood T cell repertoires in COVID-19. TCRdb's copy holds only in-frame clones and misses some; the assay was immunoSEQ multiplex PCR. This sample has roughly 180,000 clones; 70% to 90% occur once, and the top ten carry 3.5% to 5%. The sample consisted of peripheral blood. These receptor sequences come from a woman in her twenties or thirties with acute or convalescent COVID-19. Both conserved end residues are part of each CDR3. Fields, in order: CDR3 protein, CDR3 DNA, D gene, V gene, J gene, clone size. The D gene is left open where the match is weak. Where a row states a size, it is once, few, many or the class of an expanded clone; other rows omit it.

CDR3aa: CASSDTRSRGYNTIYF; CDR3nt: TGTGCCAGCAGCGACACTAGAAGCCGGGGGTATAACACCATATATTTT; d_gene: .; v_gene: TRBV9; j_gene: TRBJ1-3; abundance: .
CDR3aa: CAISDSGSQDTQYF; CDR3nt: TGTGCCATCAGTGATTCGGGGAGCCAAGATACGCAGTATTTT; d_gene: .; v_gene: TRBV10-3; j_gene: TRBJ2-3; abundance: .
CDR3aa: CASSLGPSGSSYEQYF; CDR3nt: TGTGCCAGCAGTTTAGGACCTAGCGGGAGTTCCTACGAGCAGTACTTC; d_gene: TRBD2; v_gene: TRBV27; j_gene: TRBJ2-7; abundance: .
CDR3aa: CASSARTGVEQYF; CDR3nt: TGTGCCAGCAGCGCCCGGACAGGGGTTGAGCAGTACTTC; d_gene: TRBD1; v_gene: TRBV11-2; j_gene: TRBJ2-7; abundance: .
CDR3aa: CASEGNEQFF; CDR3nt: TGTGCCAGCGAGGGCAATGAGCAGTTCTTC; d_gene: .; v_gene: TRBV11-3; j_gene: TRBJ2-1; abundance: .
CDR3aa: CASSKGIYYEQYF; CDR3nt: TGTGCCAGCAGCAAGGGGATATATTACGAGCAGTACTTC; d_gene: .; v_gene: TRBV7-6; j_gene: TRBJ2-7; abundance: .
CDR3aa: CASSQETQGSYEQYF; CDR3nt: TGTGCCAGCAGCCAAGAAACACAGGGATCCTACGAGCAGTACTTC; d_gene: .; v_gene: TRBV14; j_gene: TRBJ2-7; abundance: .
CDR3aa: CAWSSGGGSPLHF; CDR3nt: TGTGCCTGGAGTTCAGGGGGTGGATCACCCCTCCACTTT; d_gene: TRBD1; v_gene: TRBV30; j_gene: TRBJ1-6; abundance: once
CDR3aa: CASSPMGLAGGGAAGNEQFF; CDR3nt: TGTGCCAGCAGCCCAATGGGACTAGCGGGAGGTGGGGCTGCAGGCAATGAGCAGTTCTTC; d_gene: TRBD2; v_gene: TRBV7-6; j_gene: TRBJ2-1; abundance: once
CDR3aa: CASMQGSSYNEQFF; CDR3nt: TGTGCCAGCATGCAGGGAAGCTCCTACAATGAGCAGTTCTTC; d_gene: .; v_gene: TRBV6-5; j_gene: TRBJ2-1; abundance: .
CDR3aa: CAWSATGGTLYGYTF; CDR3nt: TGTGCCTGGAGTGCGACAGGGGGGACTCTATATGGCTACACCTTC; d_gene: TRBD1; v_gene: TRBV30; j_gene: TRBJ1-2; abundance: .
CDR3aa: CASSDFARGRKFF; CDR3nt: TGTGCCAGCAGTGACTTTGCACGTGGCAGAAAGTTCTTC; d_gene: .; v_gene: TRBV6-4; j_gene: TRBJ2-1; abundance: .
CDR3aa: CASGTLAGGPVNDEQFF; CDR3nt: TGTGCCAGCGGGACGCTAGCGGGAGGGCCCGTTAACGATGAGCAGTTCTTC; d_gene: TRBD2; v_gene: TRBV2; j_gene: TRBJ2-1; abundance: .
CDR3aa: CATSRGGTGEETQYF; CDR3nt: TGTGCCACCAGCAGAGGCGGGACAGGGGAAGAGACCCAGTACTTC; d_gene: TRBD1; v_gene: TRBV15; j_gene: TRBJ2-5; abundance: .
CDR3aa: CASSLAPGNNEQFF; CDR3nt: TGTGCCAGCAGCTTGGCCCCGGGGAACAATGAGCAGTTCTTC; d_gene: .; v_gene: TRBV5-6; j_gene: TRBJ2-1; abundance: once
CDR3aa: CASSLASSLTVAGELFF; CDR3nt: TGTGCCAGCAGCTTGGCTAGCTCCCTTACTGTCGCCGGGGAGCTGTTTTTT; d_gene: .; v_gene: TRBV11-2; j_gene: TRBJ2-2; abundance: .
CDR3aa: CASSSSGFQTQYF; CDR3nt: TGTGCCAGCAGTTCTAGCGGGTTTCAGACCCAGTACTTC; d_gene: TRBD2; v_gene: TRBV12-3/TRBV12-4; j_gene: TRBJ2-5; abundance: .
CDR3aa: CASSLKGQGGTEAFF; CDR3nt: TGTGCCAGCAGCTTGAAAGGACAGGGGGGCACTGAAGCTTTCTTT; d_gene: TRBD1; v_gene: TRBV7-9; j_gene: TRBJ1-1; abundance: .
CDR3aa: CATKRDLGDQYF; CDR3nt: TGTGCCACCAAAAGGGACTTGGGTGACCAGTACTTC; d_gene: .; v_gene: TRBV6-5; j_gene: TRBJ2-5; abundance: .
CDR3aa: CASSSLGLARF; CDR3nt: TGTGCCAGCAGTTCCCTGGGACTAGCGCGTTTC; d_gene: TRBD2; v_gene: TRBV28; j_gene: TRBJ2-7; abundance: .
CDR3aa: CASSWGGEETQYF; CDR3nt: TGTGCCAGCTCCTGGGGGGGAGAAGAGACCCAGTACTTC; d_gene: TRBD2; v_gene: TRBV18; j_gene: TRBJ2-5; abundance: .
CDR3aa: CASSFSRVEQETQYF; CDR3nt: TGTGCTAGCAGCTTTAGTAGAGTAGAGCAAGAGACCCAGTACTTC; d_gene: .; v_gene: TRBV7-7; j_gene: TRBJ2-5; abundance: .
CDR3aa: CASSLAGTGYQPQHF; CDR3nt: TGTGCCAGCAGTTTGGCCGGGACAGGATATCAGCCCCAGCATTTT; d_gene: TRBD1; v_gene: TRBV28; j_gene: TRBJ1-5; abundance: .
CDR3aa: CATATGSSYEQYF; CDR3nt: TGTGCCACCGCCACAGGGAGCTCCTACGAGCAGTACTTC; d_gene: .; v_gene: TRBV10-3; j_gene: TRBJ2-7; abundance: .
CDR3aa: CASSARGDEQYF; CDR3nt: TGTGCCAGCAGTGCCCGCGGAGACGAGCAGTACTTC; d_gene: .; v_gene: TRBV6-6; j_gene: TRBJ2-7; abundance: few
CDR3aa: CASSPSDREQFF; CDR3nt: TGCGCCAGCAGCCCTTCTGACAGGGAGCAGTTCTTC; d_gene: .; v_gene: TRBV5-1; j_gene: TRBJ2-1; abundance: .